These 20 T cell receptor beta chains were all obtained from the same sample, sequenced in a study of OX40 agonist ivuxolimab in advanced cancers. TCRdb's copy holds only in-frame clones and misses some; the assay was immunoSEQ multiplex PCR. The sample shows some 64,000 clones, about 90% of them seen only once. The sample consisted of CD4+ or CD8+ T cells sorted from blood, taken in a trial of the OX40 agonist ivuxolimab. The receptors derive from an adult with an advanced solid tumor such as melanoma, head and neck, liver or kidney cancer.

The V and J genes are TRBV7-8 and TRBJ2-1; TRBD2 matches at 11 bases. CDR1 SGHVS and CDR2 FQNEAQ come from the germline V gene. V shed 2 bases, J shed 0 bases, and the junction held 3 bases outside the gene matches. This CDR3 comprises 17 residues. Here the CDR3 reads CASSLHSGRASYNEQFF. As DNA, the CDR3 is TGTGCCAGCAGCTTACATAGCGGGAGGGCCTCCTACAATGAGCAGTTCTTC.

The rearrangement joins TRBV2 to TRBJ2-6, with a possible D match to TRBD1 (6 bases). CDR1 and CDR2 from the germline V gene are SNHLY and FYNNEI. The CDR3 spans 15 residues. The V end was cut by 7 bases, the J end by 2 bases, with 12 bases between. CDR3: CASTQGNPGANVLTF. DNA for the CDR3: TGTGCCAGCACACAGGGTAATCCTGGGGCCAACGTCCTGACTTTC.

The chain carries TRBV5-4 and TRBJ1-4; D ambiguous. This CDR3 region has 14 residues. Germline V gene lookup returns CDR1 SGHNT and CDR2 YYREEE (reference sequence). The ends were cut back, 0 bases at V and 5 bases at J, with 8 bases in the middle. The CDR3: CASSLGGRNEKLFF. The CDR3 bases are TGTGCCAGCAGCTTGGGGGGTCGAAATGAAAAACTGTTTTTT.

This chain uses TRBV7-3 with TRBJ2-2; 7 bases are shared with TRBD1. The CDR3 has 15 amino acids. Germline V gene data show CDR1 as SGHTA and CDR2 as FQGTGA. J gave up 4 bases and V 3 bases, and 5 bases lay outside the gene matches. In DNA, the CDR3 is TGTGCCAGCAGCTTGGGACAGACCGGCACCGGGGAGCTGTTTTTT. As protein: CASSLGQTGTGELFF.

V gene TRBV5-1 combines with J gene TRBJ1-3; tentative D call: TRBD1 (5 bases). The germline gives CDR1 SGHRS, CDR2 YFSETQ. CDR3 length: 16 residues. V was cut by 7 bases and J by 0 bases, with 17 bases left in between. The DNA for the CDR3 is TGCGCCAGCTCGAGGACATCCCCTGACTCTGGAAACACCATATATTTT. It codes for CASSRTSPDSGNTIYF.

In its sample, this clone was seen once. V usage is TRBV5-1 and J usage is TRBJ2-2, with a weak D call TRBD1 (6 bases). The germline V gene encodes CDR1 SGHRS and CDR2 YFSETQ. Deletions cut 4 bases from V and 5 bases from J, with 9 bases between. The CDR3 consists of 13 residues. CDR3 sequence (DNA): TGCGCCAGCAGCAGGACAGAGACCGGGGAGCTGTTTTTT. This sequence encodes CASSRTETGELFF. Variable domain in full (rest from reference TRBV5-1 and TRBJ2-2): KAGVTQTPRYLIKTRGQQVTLSCSPISGHRSVSWYQQTPGQGLQFLFEYFSETQRNKGNFPGRFSGRQFSNSRSEMNVSTLELGDSALYLCASSRTETGELFFGEGSRLTVL.

The chain carries TRBV7-9 and TRBJ2-7; either TRBD1 or TRBD2 may supply D (5 bases each). Germline V CDR1 and CDR2: SEHNR, FQNEAQ (reference sequence). V lost 1 base to trimming and J lost 0 bases, with 13 bases between them. The CDR3 is made up of 16 amino acids. CDR3: CASSLDGTALSYEQYF. The CDR3, as DNA: TGTGCCAGCAGCTTAGACGGGACGGCCCTCTCCTACGAGCAGTACTTC.

The chain couples TRBV5-1 to TRBJ2-2; D is perhaps TRBD2 (5 bases). The CDR3 has 15 amino acids. The V gene's germline CDR1 is SGHRS and CDR2 YFSETQ. Trimming left V 3 bases short and J 4 bases short, with 13 bases between. This CDR3 is CASSWGSAGTGELFF. CDR3 nucleotides: TGCGCCAGCAGCTGGGGTAGCGCGGGCACCGGGGAGCTGTTTTTT.

V gene TRBV5-1 combines with J gene TRBJ1-5, with D perhaps TRBD1 (5 bases). Germline V CDR1 and CDR2: SGHRS, YFSETQ. This CDR3 is 14 amino acids long. V was cut by 0 bases and J by 5 bases, with 9 bases left in between. The CDR3 DNA reads as TGCGCCAGCAGCTTGGGGGGGTCGGATCAGCCCCAGCATTTT. Its translation is CASSLGGSDQPQHF.

As DNA, the CDR3 is TGTGCCAGCAGCGTAGGACTAGCGGAGAACACCGGGGAGCTGTTTTTT. This gives the protein CASSVGLAENTGELFF. The chain has TRBV9 and TRBJ2-2; 9 bases fit TRBD2. CDR3 length: 16 residues. The germline CDR1 and CDR2 sequences are SGDLS and YYNGEE. V shed 0 bases, J shed 1 base, and the junction held 1 base outside the gene matches.

This clone was counted a single time. The gene calls are TRBV19 and TRBJ2-7, with D tentatively TRBD1 (6 bases). The CDR3 length is 15 residues. Germline CDR1 reads LNHDA; CDR2 reads SQIVND (reference sequence). V lost 3 bases, J lost 2 bases, and 14 bases lay in between. The CDR3 reads CASSMGRGLTYEQYF. In DNA form, the CDR3 reads TGTGCCAGTAGTATGGGCAGGGGATTAACCTACGAGCAGTACTTC.

This chain uses TRBV12-5 with TRBJ2-6, with D perhaps TRBD1 or TRBD2 (6 bases each). The CDR3 has 20 residues. Germline V gives CDR1 LGHNT, CDR2 FRNRAP. V was clipped by 0 bases and J by 2 bases, with 20 bases between them. For the CDR3, the DNA is TGTGCTAGTGGTTTGGTAGTTGGCGGGAAAAGGGGGGCTGGGGCCAACGTCCTGACTTTC. Its translation: CASGLVVGGKRGAGANVLTF.

The chain recombines TRBV7-2 with TRBJ2-3; no clear D. Germline V CDR1 and CDR2: SGHTA, FQGNSA. The CDR3 runs 16 residues. Trimming removed 0 bases from V and 5 bases from J, with 15 bases in between. The CDR3 region has the DNA TGTGCCAGCAGCTTAGCCGGTTTGACCCCAGGAGATACGCAGTATTTT. It translates to CASSLAGLTPGDTQYF.

V usage is TRBV19 and J usage is TRBJ2-7; TRBD1 agrees at 8 bases. J was trimmed by 6 bases and V by 3 bases; bases with no gene match: 13. There are 16 residues in the CDR3. Germline lookup yields CDR1 LNHDA and CDR2 SQIVND (reference sequence). The DNA of the CDR3 is TGTGCCAGTAGTATGCAGGGGGCCAGTCTACTCGGCGAGCAGTACTTC. This sequence encodes CASSMQGASLLGEQYF.

The chain is built from TRBV6-1 and TRBJ2-7; D is ambiguous. Trimming cost V 6 bases and J 4 bases, with 10 bases left between them. The CDR3 sequence is 12 residues long. Germline lookup yields CDR1 MNHNS and CDR2 SASEGT. CDR3 nucleotide sequence: TGTGCCAGCAGCCCGAGATGGTACGAGCAGTACTTC. The encoded protein is CASSPRWYEQYF.

V is TRBV10-1 and J is TRBJ2-7, with 11 bases fitting TRBD2. Germline lookup yields CDR1 WNHNN and CDR2 SYGVQD (reference sequence). The CDR3 loop spans 16 amino acids. V shed 4 bases, J shed 1 base, and the junction held 6 bases outside the gene matches. CDR3 in amino acids: CASSVWTSGPSYEQYF. Here the CDR3 DNA reads TGCGCCAGCAGTGTCTGGACTAGCGGGCCATCCTACGAGCAGTACTTC.

The rearrangement joins TRBV9 to TRBJ2-5, with D possibly being TRBD1 or TRBD2 (5 bases each). The germline CDR1 and CDR2 sequences are SGDLS and YYNGEE. Deletions cut 0 bases from V and 5 bases from J, with 14 bases between. This CDR3 contains 15 residues. The CDR3 sequence: CASSVDEGTGETQYF. The CDR3 DNA reads TGTGCCAGCAGCGTAGACGAGGGGACGGGGGAGACCCAGTACTTC.

V is TRBV6-1 and J is TRBJ2-2, with a possible D match to TRBD2 (5 bases). The CDR3 covers 13 residues. Trimming took 4 bases from V and 7 from J, leaving 10 bases between them. Germline lookup yields CDR1 MNHNS and CDR2 SASEGT. This chain's CDR3 is CASSVRVGGELFF. The CDR3 nucleotides are TGTGCCAGCAGTGTGAGGGTAGGCGGGGAGCTGTTTTTT.

The chain is built from TRBV7-2 and TRBJ2-1, with 8 bases lining up with TRBD2. Germline V gives CDR1 SGHTA, CDR2 FQGNSA. The CDR3 is made up of 15 amino acids. Germline trimming cut 2 bases from V and 9 bases from J; bases unmatched to any gene: 9. CDR3 region: CASSLLGSGEFEQFF. The CDR3 DNA follows: TGTGCCAGCAGCTTACTCGGTAGCGGGGAGTTTGAGCAGTTCTTC.

The chain couples TRBV23-1 to TRBJ1-2, with TRBD1 as a possible D gene (5 bases). TRBV23-1 is placed among ORFs of uncertain function. This CDR3 comprises 14 residues. The V end lost 7 bases, the J end lost 3 bases, and 15 bases lay between the germline ends. CDR3 DNA: TGCGCCAGCACCAGGGTTGTGTTTGACTATGGCTACACCTTC. As protein: CASTRVVFDYGYTF.